This T cell receptor beta chain was profiled in a study of cytomegalovirus exposure and HLA in healthy donors. Points from the study as a whole: According to an earlier analysis, most TCR beta V segments yielded productive rearrangements about 90% or about 30% of the time. Many donors shared some public TCRs, even though most TCR sequences were rare. Several of the most significant clusters were apparently associated with common viral pathogens in a later analysis.

The PCR had 60 Vbeta and 13 Jbeta primers. TCRdb keeps only in-frame clones here, not all; method: immunoSEQ multiplex PCR. The sample includes more than 150,000 clones, roughly 84% of them seen just once. Points on this clone: Its specificity is unknown.

The germline CDR1 and CDR2 sequences are SGHNT and YENEEA. The CDR3 totals 18 residues. The V and J ends lost 1 base and 2 bases, in that order; junction bases with no gene match: 12. J is TRBJ2-5 and V is TRBV11-3; 8 bases fit TRBD2. Sequencing used PBMCs. This TCR was recovered from a girl aged 2-10 years in good health and CMV-seropositive. CDR3 residues: CASSLGLASGSQQETQYF. CDR3 DNA: TGTGCCAGCAGCTTAGGGTTGGCGAGCGGGAGCCAACAAGAGACCCAGTACTTC.